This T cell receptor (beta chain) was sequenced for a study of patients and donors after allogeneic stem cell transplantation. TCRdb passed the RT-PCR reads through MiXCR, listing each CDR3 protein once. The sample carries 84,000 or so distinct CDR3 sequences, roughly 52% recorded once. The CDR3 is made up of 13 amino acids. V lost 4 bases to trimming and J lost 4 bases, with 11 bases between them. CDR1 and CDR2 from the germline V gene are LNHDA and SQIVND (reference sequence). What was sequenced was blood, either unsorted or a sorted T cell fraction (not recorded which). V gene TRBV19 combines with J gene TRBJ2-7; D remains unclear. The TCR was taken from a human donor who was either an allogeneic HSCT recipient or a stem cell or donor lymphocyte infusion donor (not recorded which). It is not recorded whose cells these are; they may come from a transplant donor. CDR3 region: CASSTGPLYEQYF. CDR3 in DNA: TGTGCCAGTAGTACCGGACCCCTTTACGAGCAGTACTTC.